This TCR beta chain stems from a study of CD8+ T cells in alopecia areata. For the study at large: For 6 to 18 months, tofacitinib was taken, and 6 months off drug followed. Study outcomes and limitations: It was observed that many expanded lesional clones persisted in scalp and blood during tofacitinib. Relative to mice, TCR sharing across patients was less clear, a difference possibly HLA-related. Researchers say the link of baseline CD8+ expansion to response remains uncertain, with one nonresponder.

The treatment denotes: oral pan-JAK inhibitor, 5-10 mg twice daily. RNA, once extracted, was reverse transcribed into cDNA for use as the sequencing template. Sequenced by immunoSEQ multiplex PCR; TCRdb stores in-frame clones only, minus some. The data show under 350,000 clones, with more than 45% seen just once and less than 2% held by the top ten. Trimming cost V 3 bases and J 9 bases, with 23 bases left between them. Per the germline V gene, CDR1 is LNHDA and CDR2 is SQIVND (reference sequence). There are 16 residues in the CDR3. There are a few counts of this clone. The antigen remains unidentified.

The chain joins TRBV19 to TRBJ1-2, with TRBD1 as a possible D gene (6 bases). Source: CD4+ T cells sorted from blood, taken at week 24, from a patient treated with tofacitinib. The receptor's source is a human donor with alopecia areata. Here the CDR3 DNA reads TGTGCCAGTAGTATTGCTTTGACGTGGGACAAGGTACGCTACACCTTC. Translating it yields CASSIALTWDKVRYTF.